This T cell receptor beta chain was recovered during a study of T-cell reconstitution after alpha-beta-depleted transplantation in children. Overall study findings and caveats: About two months after transplant, alpha-beta T cells reportedly came from several hundred expanded graft clones. Diversity and T-cell counts at one year after transplant derived mostly from new T cells.

This clonotype has just a few counts. Its target is not known. The TCRbeta library was prepared with unique molecular identifiers. In TCRdb, the PCR reads were re-called with MiXCR into one record per CDR3 protein. The sample has 350,000 to 500,000 distinct CDR3 sequences; around 46% are singletons. V dropped 0 bases and J dropped 10; count of bases not matched to a gene: 5. The CDR3 contains 14 residues. Per germline, CDR1 SGHRS and CDR2 YFSETQ. This TCR was recovered from a girl aged 2 to 9 with aplastic anemia, due to receive a stem cell transplant. The specimen was PBMCs, collected before TCRalphabeta/CD19-depleted stem cell transplant. The chain combines TRBV5-1 with TRBJ2-1; 9 nucleotides align to TRBD1. The CDR3 bases are TGCGCCAGCAGCTTGGGGGGACAGGGTGAGGAGCAGTTCTTC. Translation gives CASSLGGQGEEQFF.